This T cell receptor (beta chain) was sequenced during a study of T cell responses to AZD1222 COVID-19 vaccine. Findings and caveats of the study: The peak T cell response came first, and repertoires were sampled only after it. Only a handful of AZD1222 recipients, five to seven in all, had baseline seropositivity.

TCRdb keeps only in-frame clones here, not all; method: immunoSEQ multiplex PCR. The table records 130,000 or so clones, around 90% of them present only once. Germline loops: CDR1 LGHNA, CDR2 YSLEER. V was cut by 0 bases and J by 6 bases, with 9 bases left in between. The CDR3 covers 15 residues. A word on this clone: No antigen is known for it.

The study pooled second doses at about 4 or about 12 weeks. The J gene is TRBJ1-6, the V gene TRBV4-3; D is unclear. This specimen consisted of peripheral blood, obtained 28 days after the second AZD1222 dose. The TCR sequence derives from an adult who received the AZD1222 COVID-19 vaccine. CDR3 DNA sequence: TGCGCCAGCAGCCAAGAAGGTAGTCGTAATTCACCCCTCCACTTT. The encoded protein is CASSQEGSRNSPLHF.